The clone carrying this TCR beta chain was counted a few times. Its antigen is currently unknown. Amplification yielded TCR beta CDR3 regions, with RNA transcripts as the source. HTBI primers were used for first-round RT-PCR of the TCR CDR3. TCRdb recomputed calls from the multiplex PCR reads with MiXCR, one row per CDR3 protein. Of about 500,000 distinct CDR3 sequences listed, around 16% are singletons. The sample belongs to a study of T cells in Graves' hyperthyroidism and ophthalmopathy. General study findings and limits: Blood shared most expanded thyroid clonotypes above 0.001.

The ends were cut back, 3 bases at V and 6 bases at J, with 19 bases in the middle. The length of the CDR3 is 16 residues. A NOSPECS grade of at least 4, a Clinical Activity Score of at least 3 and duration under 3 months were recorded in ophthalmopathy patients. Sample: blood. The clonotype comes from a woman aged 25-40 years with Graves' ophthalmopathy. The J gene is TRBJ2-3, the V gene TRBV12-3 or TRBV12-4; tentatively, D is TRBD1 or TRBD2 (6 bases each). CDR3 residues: CASSFGRRGMVDTQYF. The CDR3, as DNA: TGTGCCAGCAGTTTTGGCAGGAGGGGGATGGTGGATACGCAGTATTTT.